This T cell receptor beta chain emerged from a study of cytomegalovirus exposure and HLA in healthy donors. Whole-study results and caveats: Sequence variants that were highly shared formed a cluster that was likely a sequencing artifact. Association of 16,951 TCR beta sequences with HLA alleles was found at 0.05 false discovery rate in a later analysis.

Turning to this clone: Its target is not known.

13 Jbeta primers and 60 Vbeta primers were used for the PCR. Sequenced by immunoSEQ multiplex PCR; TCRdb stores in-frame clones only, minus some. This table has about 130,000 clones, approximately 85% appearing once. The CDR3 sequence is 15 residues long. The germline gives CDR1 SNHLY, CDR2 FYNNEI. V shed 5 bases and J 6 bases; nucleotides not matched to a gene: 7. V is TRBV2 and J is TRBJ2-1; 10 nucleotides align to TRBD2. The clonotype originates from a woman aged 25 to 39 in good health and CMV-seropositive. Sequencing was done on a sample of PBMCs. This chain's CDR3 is CASSRGSGRANEQFF. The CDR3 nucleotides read TGTGCCAGCAGTCGTGGGAGCGGGAGGGCCAATGAGCAGTTCTTC.